This T cell receptor beta chain is from a study of control samples from healthy donors and cancer patients. The CDR3 is made up of 16 amino acids. The germline V gene encodes CDR1 KGHDR and CDR2 SFDVKD. Trimming at V came to 10 bases and at J to 0 bases, leaving 3 bases not matched to a gene. TCRdb keeps only in-frame clones here, not all; method: immunoSEQ multiplex PCR. The sample contains about 150,000 clones, about 91% of which appear only once. Sequenced input: blood. The origin of this receptor is a man younger than 30 in good health. The V gene is TRBV24-1, the J gene TRBJ2-1; 15 positions agree with TRBD2. Written as DNA, the CDR3 is TGTGCCACTGGGACTAGCGGGGGGCCCTCCTACAATGAGCAGTTCTTC. Translated: CATGTSGGPSYNEQFF.